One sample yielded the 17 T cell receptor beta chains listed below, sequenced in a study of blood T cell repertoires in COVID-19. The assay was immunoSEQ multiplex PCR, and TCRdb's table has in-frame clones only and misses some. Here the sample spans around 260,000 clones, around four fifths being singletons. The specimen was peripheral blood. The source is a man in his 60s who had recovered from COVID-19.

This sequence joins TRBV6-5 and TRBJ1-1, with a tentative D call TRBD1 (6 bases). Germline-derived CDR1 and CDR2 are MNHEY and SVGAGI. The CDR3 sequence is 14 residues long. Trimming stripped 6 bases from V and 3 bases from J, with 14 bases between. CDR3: CASRPVDRYTEAFF. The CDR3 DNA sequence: TGTGCCAGCAGGCCGGTAGACAGGTACACTGAAGCTTTCTTT.

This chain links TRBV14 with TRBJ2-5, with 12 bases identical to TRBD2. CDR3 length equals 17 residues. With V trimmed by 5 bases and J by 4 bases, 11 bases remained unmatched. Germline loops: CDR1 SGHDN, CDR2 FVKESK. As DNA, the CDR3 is TGTGCCAGCAGCTCGAGTAGCGGACTAGCGGGATTAGAGACCCAGTACTTC. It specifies CASSSSSGLAGLETQYF.

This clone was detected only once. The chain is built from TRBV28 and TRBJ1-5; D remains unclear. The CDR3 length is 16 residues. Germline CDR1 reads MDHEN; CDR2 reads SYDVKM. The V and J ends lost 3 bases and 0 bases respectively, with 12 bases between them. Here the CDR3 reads CASSLSPQFSNQPQHF. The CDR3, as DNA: TGTGCCAGCAGTTTGTCCCCCCAGTTTAGCAATCAGCCCCAGCATTTT.

The CDR3 loop reads CASSFPGQSSYEQYF. Here the CDR3 DNA reads TGTGCCAGCAGTTTCCCCGGACAGAGCTCCTACGAGCAGTACTTC. The gene calls are TRBV27 and TRBJ2-7; tentatively, D is TRBD1 (6 bases). The V end was cut by 3 bases, the J end by 0 bases, with 12 bases between. Per germline, CDR1 MNHEY and CDR2 SMNVEV (reference sequence). The CDR3 has 15 amino acids.

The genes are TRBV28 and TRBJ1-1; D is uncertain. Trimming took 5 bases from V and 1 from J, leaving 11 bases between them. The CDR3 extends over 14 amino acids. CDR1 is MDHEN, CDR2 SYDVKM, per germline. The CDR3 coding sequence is TGTGCCAGCAGTCCTCACTCCGAGAACACTGAAGCTTTCTTT. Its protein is CASSPHSENTEAFF.

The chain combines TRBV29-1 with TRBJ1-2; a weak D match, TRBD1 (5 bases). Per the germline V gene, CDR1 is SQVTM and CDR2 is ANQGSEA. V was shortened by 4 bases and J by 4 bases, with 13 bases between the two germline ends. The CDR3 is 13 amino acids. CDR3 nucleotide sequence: TGCAGCGTTGTAGATACGGGGGGCTATGGCTACACCTTC. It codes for CSVVDTGGYGYTF.

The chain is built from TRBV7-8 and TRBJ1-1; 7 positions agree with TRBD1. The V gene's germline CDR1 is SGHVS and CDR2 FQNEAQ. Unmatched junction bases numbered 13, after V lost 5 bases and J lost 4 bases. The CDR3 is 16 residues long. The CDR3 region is CASSTSRQGRSTEAFF. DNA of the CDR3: TGTGCCAGCAGCACCAGTAGACAGGGAAGGTCCACTGAAGCTTTCTTT.

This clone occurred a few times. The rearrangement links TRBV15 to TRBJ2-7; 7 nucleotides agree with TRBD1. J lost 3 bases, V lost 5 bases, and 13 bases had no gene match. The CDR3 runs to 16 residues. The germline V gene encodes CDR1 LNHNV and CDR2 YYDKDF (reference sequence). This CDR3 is CATSETDRVSGYEQYF. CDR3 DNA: TGTGCCACCAGCGAGACCGACAGGGTAAGCGGCTACGAGCAGTACTTC. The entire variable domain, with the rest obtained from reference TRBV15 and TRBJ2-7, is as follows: DAMVIQNPRYQVTQFGKPVTLSCSQTLNHNVMYWYQQKSSQAPKLLFHYYDKDFNNEADTPDNFQSRRPNTSFCFLDIRSPGLGDTAMYLCATSETDRVSGYEQYFGPGTRLTVT.

The CDR3 spells CATSNSAYGNEQFF. For the CDR3, the DNA is TGTGCCACCAGTAATAGCGCCTATGGGAATGAGCAGTTCTTC. J is TRBJ2-1 and V is TRBV24-1, with D perhaps matching TRBD2 (5 bases). CDR1 KGHDR and CDR2 SFDVKD come from the germline V gene. There are 14 residues in the CDR3. V was clipped by 6 bases and J by 7 bases, with 15 bases between them.

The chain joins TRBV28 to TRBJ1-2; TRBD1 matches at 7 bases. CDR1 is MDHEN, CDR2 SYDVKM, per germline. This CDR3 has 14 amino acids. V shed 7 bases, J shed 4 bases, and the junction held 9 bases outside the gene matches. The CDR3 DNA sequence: TGTGCCAGCACATACCTCCGGGACAGCTATGGCTACACCTTC. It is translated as CASTYLRDSYGYTF.

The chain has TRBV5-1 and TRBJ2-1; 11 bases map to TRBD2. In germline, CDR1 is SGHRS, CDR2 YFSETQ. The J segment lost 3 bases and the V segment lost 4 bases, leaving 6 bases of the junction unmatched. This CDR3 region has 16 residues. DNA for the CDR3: TGCGCCAGCAGCCCAAGGACTAGCGGGTACTACAATGAGCAGTTCTTC. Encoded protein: CASSPRTSGYYNEQFF.

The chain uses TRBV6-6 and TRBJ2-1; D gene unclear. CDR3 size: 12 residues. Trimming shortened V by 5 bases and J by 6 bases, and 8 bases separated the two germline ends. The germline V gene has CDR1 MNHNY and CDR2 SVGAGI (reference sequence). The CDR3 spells CASSRVSNEQFF. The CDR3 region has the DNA TGTGCCAGCAGTCGAGTATCCAATGAGCAGTTCTTC.

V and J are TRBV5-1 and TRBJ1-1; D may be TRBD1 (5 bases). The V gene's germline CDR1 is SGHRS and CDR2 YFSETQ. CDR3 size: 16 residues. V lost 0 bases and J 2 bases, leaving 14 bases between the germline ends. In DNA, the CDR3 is TGCGCCAGCAGCTTGGAGCCCGGGGGAGTTAACACTGAAGCTTTCTTT. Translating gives CASSLEPGGVNTEAFF. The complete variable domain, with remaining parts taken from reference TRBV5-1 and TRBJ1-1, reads KAGVTQTPRYLIKTRGQQVTLSCSPISGHRSVSWYQQTPGQGLQFLFEYFSETQRNKGNFPGRFSGRQFSNSRSEMNVSTLELGDSALYLCASSLEPGGVNTEAFFGQGTRLTVV.

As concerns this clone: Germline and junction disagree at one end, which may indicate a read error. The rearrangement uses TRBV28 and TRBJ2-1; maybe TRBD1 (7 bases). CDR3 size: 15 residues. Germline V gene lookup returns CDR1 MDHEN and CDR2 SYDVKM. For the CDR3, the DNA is TGTGCCGGCAGCATAGGGGGCGGGACTCACAATGAGCAGTTCTTC. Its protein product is CAGSIGGGTHNEQFF.

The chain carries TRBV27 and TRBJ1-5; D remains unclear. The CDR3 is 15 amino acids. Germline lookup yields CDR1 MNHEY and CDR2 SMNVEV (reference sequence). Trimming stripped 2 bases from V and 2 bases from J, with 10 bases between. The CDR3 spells CASSLEGRGNQPQHF. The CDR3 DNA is TGTGCCAGCAGTTTAGAGGGAAGAGGCAATCAGCCCCAGCATTTT.

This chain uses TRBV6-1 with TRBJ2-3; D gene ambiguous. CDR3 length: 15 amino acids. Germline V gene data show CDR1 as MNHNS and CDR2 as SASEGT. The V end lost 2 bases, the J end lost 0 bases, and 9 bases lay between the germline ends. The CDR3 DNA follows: TGTGCCAGCAGTGAACCCGCTATGAGCACAGATACGCAGTATTTT. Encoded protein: CASSEPAMSTDTQYF.

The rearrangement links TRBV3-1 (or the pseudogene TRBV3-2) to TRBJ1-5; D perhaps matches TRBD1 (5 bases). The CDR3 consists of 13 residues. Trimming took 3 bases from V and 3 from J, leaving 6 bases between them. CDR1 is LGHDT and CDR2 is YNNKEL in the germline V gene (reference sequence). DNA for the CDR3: TGTGCCAGCAGCCAGGGGCACAATCAGCCCCAGCATTTT. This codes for CASSQGHNQPQHF.